One sample yielded the 3 T cell receptor beta chains listed below, sequenced in a study of regulatory T cells in long-lasting Graves disease. The time point: persistent/refractory GD, antithyroid drugs over 5 years with positive TRAb. Extracted PBMC RNA gave rise to the TCR library. Library construction for TCR beta used iRepertoire HTBI primers and Arm-PCR of CDR3 regions. TCRdb re-called the multiplex PCR reads with MiXCR, one entry per CDR3 protein. The sample gives 400,000 to 500,000 distinct CDR3 sequences, roughly a fifth of which show up once; about 13% is in the top ten. Sequencing used peripheral blood mononuclear cells (PBMCs), obtained when the disease was refractory, from a patient treated with antithyroid drugs. Receptors were obtained from a female donor with Graves disease.

About this clonotype itself: Mismatch with germline at one junction end may stem from a read error. This chain's CDR3 is CTSSLSGLAGVSEQYF. CDR3 coding DNA: TGCACCAGCAGCTTGTCGGGACTAGCGGGAGTCAGCGAGCAGTACTTC. V and J are TRBV5-1 and TRBJ2-7; 14 bases agree with TRBD2. CDR3 length: 16 residues. The germline gives CDR1 SGHRS, CDR2 YFSETQ.

The rearrangement uses TRBV24-1 and TRBJ2-4; TRBD2 matches 13 bases. The CDR3 totals 14 residues. Germline-derived CDR1 and CDR2 are KGHDR and SFDVKD. The V segment lost 8 bases and the J segment 8 bases; nucleotides outside the gene matches: 5. CDR3 loop: CATKRTSGSYIQYF. The CDR3 DNA sequence: TGTGCCACCAAAAGGACTAGCGGGAGTTACATTCAGTACTTC.

This clonotype showed up many times. The rearrangement uses TRBV12-3 or TRBV12-4 and TRBJ1-5; TRBD1 might be the D (6 bases). V was pared by 6 bases and J by 1 base, with 13 bases between. This CDR3 is 15 amino acids long. The CDR3: CASRGGGQSNQPQHF. The CDR3 bases are TGTGCCAGCAGGGGGGGAGGACAGAGCAATCAGCCCCAGCATTTT.